A single sample gave rise to the 5 T cell receptor beta chains below, sequenced in a study of early T cells in non-severe SARS-CoV-2 infection. MiXCR, applied by TCRdb to the 5' RACE reads, yields one record per CDR3 protein. Of 25,000 to 35,000 distinct CDR3 sequences in the sample, under 4% were seen once. The sample taken for sequencing was whole blood. These receptor sequences come from an adult who was a healthcare worker with PCR-confirmed SARS-CoV-2 infection or an uninfected control (not recorded which).

The J gene is TRBJ2-2, the V gene TRBV5-1; the D gene is possibly TRBD2 (6 bases). Trimming pared 7 bases from V and 6 bases from J, leaving 16 bases between. The germline V gene has CDR1 SGHRS and CDR2 YFSETQ. The CDR3 has 14 amino acids. In nucleotides, the CDR3 is TGCGCCAGCGGGGAGACGGGAGACGCCGGGGAGCTGTTTTTT. Amino acid sequence: CASGETGDAGELFF.

The chain combines TRBV12-3 or TRBV12-4 with TRBJ1-5, with TRBD1 matching over 8 bases. This CDR3 contains 13 residues. The junction had 9 bases not matched to a gene; V was cut back by 7 bases and J by 10 bases. CDR3 sequence: CASTRTGTGPQHF. The CDR3 DNA reads as TGTGCCAGCACACGGACAGGGACAGGCCCCCAGCATTTT.

The sample holds many counts of this clonotype. The chain links TRBV30 to TRBJ1-1; D remains ambiguous. Trimming removed 3 bases from V and 7 bases from J, with 9 bases in between. The germline CDR1 and CDR2 sequences are GTSNPN and SVGIG (reference sequence). The CDR3 runs to 11 residues. CDR3 nucleotide sequence: TGTGCCTGGAGCGGCGGAGATGAAGCTTTCTTT. Translation: CAWSGGDEAFF. Full variable domain (remainder filled in from reference TRBV30 and TRBJ1-1): SQTIHQWPATLVQPVGSPLSLECTVEGTSNPNLYWYRQAAGRGLQLLFYSVGIGQISSEVPQNLSASRPQDRQFILSSKKLLLSDSGFYLCAWSGGDEAFFGQGTRLTVV.

This clonotype was picked up many times. The gene calls are TRBV23-1 and TRBJ2-3; D may be TRBD2 (6 bases). TRBV23-1 is recorded as an ORF, its role being uncertain. This CDR3 is 16 amino acids long. V was clipped by 1 base and J by 2 bases, with 13 bases between them. The chain's CDR3 is CASSQLGGGLTDTQYF. CDR3 bases: TGCGCCAGCAGTCAATTGGGGGGAGGCCTCACAGATACGCAGTATTTT.

Comment on this clonotype: A single base separates this from a much larger clone, so it may be a read error. V usage is TRBV4-1 and J usage is TRBJ1-1; no reliable D call. This CDR3 comprises 12 residues. Deletions cut 4 bases from V and 4 bases from J, with 7 bases between. Germline values: CDR1 MGHRA, CDR2 YSYEKL. The CDR3 coding sequence is TGCGCCAGCAGCCCGGGGAGCACTGAAGCTTTCTTT. Protein sequence: CASSPGSTEAFF.